Following are 32 T cell receptor beta chains from one sample sequenced in a study of T cell repertoires in cytomegalovirus infection. TCRdb re-called the reads with MiXCR, one entry per CDR3 protein. The sample consists of 400,000 to 550,000 distinct CDR3 sequences, around 11% of them appearing once. Sequencing used PBMCs. These receptors were taken from a human donor in good health (CMV status not recorded). Some clones in this sample may be carry-over from other donors' samples.

There are a few counts of this clonotype. The J gene is TRBJ1-3, the V gene TRBV5-1; D uncertain. Trimming stripped 0 bases from V and 1 base from J, with 8 bases between. This CDR3 contains 15 residues. Germline lookup yields CDR1 SGHRS and CDR2 YFSETQ. The CDR3 bases are TGCGCCAGCAGCTTGGTGGTTGGATCTGGAAACACCATATATTTT. Amino acids: CASSLVVGSGNTIYF.

The chain couples TRBV5-4 to TRBJ1-2, with unresolved D. Trimming took 0 bases from V and 4 from J, leaving 7 bases between them. Germline CDR1 and CDR2: SGHNT and YYREEE (reference sequence). This CDR3 region has 13 residues. The CDR3 region is CASSLAGFYGYTF. CDR3 nucleotides: TGTGCCAGCAGCTTGGCCGGTTTCTATGGCTACACCTTC.

On this clonotype itself: This sequence may be a read error, since a much larger clone differs from it by one base. The V gene is TRBV19, the J gene TRBJ2-7, with 9 bases aligning to TRBD1. Germline assignment: CDR1 LNHDA and CDR2 SQIVND (reference sequence). There are 15 residues in the CDR3. J lost 3 bases, V lost 5 bases, and 8 bases had no gene match. This chain's CDR3 is CASSPGTGRIYEQYF. CDR3 sequence (DNA): TGTGCCAGTAGTCCCGGGACAGGGAGGATCTACGAGCAGTACTTC.

The table lists this clonotype with a few counts. V is TRBV20-1 and J is TRBJ2-3; D perhaps matches TRBD1 (5 bases). V was trimmed by 0 bases and J by 2 bases, leaving 6 bases between them. This CDR3 spans 13 amino acids. CDR1 DFQATT and CDR2 SNEGSKA come from the germline V gene (reference sequence). The CDR3, as DNA: TGCAGTGCTAGAGAGGGGCCCACAGATACGCAGTATTTT. Translation: CSAREGPTDTQYF.

This clonotype was seen many times. The V call is TRBV7-2, the J call TRBJ2-1; a possible D gene is TRBD2 (5 bases). Germline values: CDR1 SGHTA, CDR2 FQGNSA. The CDR3 consists of 22 residues. V was trimmed by 0 bases and J by 12 bases, leaving 39 bases between them. The CDR3 DNA reads as TGTGCCAGCAGCTTAGCCCCTCTACTAGGCACCCGTTATGACAACCCCCGGACGCGGCAGTTCTTC. Its translation is CASSLAPLLGTRYDNPRTRQFF. The full variable domain, in which reference TRBV7-2 and TRBJ2-1 provide the parts outside the CDR3, is GAGVSQSPSNKVTEKGKDVELRCDPISGHTALYWYRQSLGQGLEFLIYFQGNSAPDKSGLPSDRFSAERTGGSVSTLTIQRTQQEDSAVYLCASSLAPLLGTRYDNPRTRQFFGPGTRLTVL.

This clonotype was detected ten times or more. DNA of the CDR3: TGTGCCAGCAGTTTATTAGCGGGAGGGCTATCAACTTACGAGCAGTACTTC. Its protein is CASSLLAGGLSTYEQYF. The chain links TRBV27 to TRBJ2-7; 11 positions agree with TRBD2. Losses at the gene ends were 1 base for V and 4 bases for J; bases not matched to a gene: 9. The germline CDR1 and CDR2 sequences are MNHEY and SMNVEV (reference sequence). This CDR3 contains 17 residues.

The sample holds a few counts of this clonotype. V usage is TRBV19 and J usage is TRBJ1-5, with D uncertain. The V gene lost 8 bases and the J gene lost 2 bases, with 10 bases spanning the gap. The CDR3 spans 13 residues. Germline CDR1 and CDR2: LNHDA and SQIVND (reference sequence). CDR3 residues: CASGARGNQPQHF. The CDR3, as DNA: TGTGCCAGTGGTGCGAGGGGCAATCAGCCCCAGCATTTT.

Only a few counts were recorded for this clonotype. This chain joins TRBV4-2 and TRBJ1-4, with 9 bases aligning to TRBD1. The CDR3 length is 16 residues. Trimming took 4 bases from V and 5 from J; bases not matched to a gene: 8. Germline CDR1 is LGHNA and CDR2 is YNFKEQ. The CDR3 is CASSPRPGTGNEKLFF. The DNA for the CDR3 is TGTGCCAGCAGCCCACGTCCCGGGACAGGGAATGAAAAACTGTTTTTT.

Ten or more counts support this clonotype. CDR3 protein: CASSKGQGRTNEQFF. The CDR3 DNA follows: TGTGCCAGCAGCAAGGGACAGGGAAGGACGAATGAGCAGTTCTTC. V gene TRBV7-3 combines with J gene TRBJ2-1; 9 nucleotides line up with TRBD1. The V gene's germline CDR1 is SGHTA and CDR2 FQGTGA. There are 15 residues in the CDR3. The V segment lost 5 bases and the J segment 7 bases; nucleotides outside the gene matches: 9. Complete variable domain (other parts from reference TRBV7-3 and TRBJ2-1): GAGVSQTPSNKVTEKGKYVELRCDPISGHTALYWYRQSLGQGPEFLIYFQGTGAADDSGLPNDRFFAVRPEGSVSTLKIQRTERGDSAVYLCASSKGQGRTNEQFFGPGTRLTVL.

This clonotype was found many times. The V and J genes are TRBV11-3 and TRBJ2-1; D is perhaps TRBD2 (6 bases). CDR1 is SGHNT, CDR2 YENEEA, per germline. V dropped 5 bases and J dropped 0 bases, with 14 bases sitting between them. The CDR3 contains 16 residues. As DNA, the CDR3 is TGTGCCAGCAGCCCGGACTACCGGAGCTCCTACAATGAGCAGTTCTTC. This encodes CASSPDYRSSYNEQFF.

The CDR3 DNA reads as TGTGCCAGCAGTTCGCCCCGAGACAGCAAGACAACCTACGAGCAGTACTTC. Translation gives CASSSPRDSKTTYEQYF. The gene calls are TRBV28 and TRBJ2-7; the D gene is possibly TRBD1 (5 bases). CDR1 and CDR2 from the germline V gene are MDHEN and SYDVKM. The length of the CDR3 is 17 residues. V was pared by 4 bases and J by 2 bases, with 21 bases between.

This clonotype was detected a few times. The chain has TRBV15 and TRBJ2-7, with D perhaps TRBD1 or TRBD2 (5 bases each). With 0 bases removed from V and 5 bases from J, the gap between germline ends came to 38 bases. The CDR3 runs 23 residues. From germline, CDR1 is LNHNV and CDR2 YYDKDF (reference sequence). The CDR3 is CATSRDLPLLGLLLKIQVHEQYF. The DNA for the CDR3 is TGTGCCACCAGCAGAGATCTGCCCCTTCTCGGACTCCTCCTCAAAATACAGGTCCACGAGCAGTACTTC.

This clonotype occurred many times. The chain uses TRBV7-8 and TRBJ2-2; 8 positions agree with TRBD2. CDR1 is SGHVS and CDR2 is FQNEAQ in the germline V gene. V was clipped by 0 bases and J by 4 bases; unmatched bases: 4. CDR3 length: 16 residues. Here the CDR3 DNA reads TGTGCCAGCAGCTTAGCGAGCGGGAGAGGCACCGGGGAGCTGTTTTTT. Amino acids: CASSLASGRGTGELFF.

This rearrangement joins TRBV12-3 or TRBV12-4 to TRBJ2-7, with 8 positions matching TRBD1. Trimming at V came to 10 bases and at J to 2 bases, leaving 10 bases not matched to a gene. This CDR3 spans 14 amino acids. Here the CDR3 DNA reads TGTGCCACCTCGAGAGGGACAGGAACCTACGAGCAGTACTTC. Translation gives CATSRGTGTYEQYF.

The chain combines TRBV20-1 with TRBJ1-1; 7 bases align to TRBD1. The CDR3 runs to 17 residues. The germline V gene has CDR1 DFQATT and CDR2 SNEGSKA (reference sequence). Germline trimming cut 3 bases from V and 0 bases from J; bases unmatched to any gene: 13. Written as DNA, the CDR3 is TGCAGTGCTAGGTCGTACCGGACAGGAGCCTTGAACACTGAAGCTTTCTTT. It specifies CSARSYRTGALNTEAFF.

This clonotype came up many times. The V and J genes are TRBV13 and TRBJ1-2; D not resolved. Trimming left V 1 base short and J 8 bases short, with 8 bases between. Germline CDR1 PRHDT, CDR2 FYEKMQ (reference sequence). The CDR3 runs 12 residues. In nucleotides, the CDR3 is TGTGCCAGCAGCTTAGTAACAGCCGGCTACACCTTC. This codes for CASSLVTAGYTF.

The chain carries TRBV30 and TRBJ1-5, with unresolved D. Trimming took off 2 bases at V and 7 bases at J, with 6 bases between the two ends. The CDR3 loop spans 11 amino acids. Germline V gene lookup returns CDR1 GTSNPN and CDR2 SVGIG (reference sequence). CDR3 sequence: CAWSPTQPQHF. The CDR3 DNA sequence: TGTGCCTGGAGTCCGACCCAGCCCCAGCATTTT. The complete variable domain, with remaining parts taken from reference TRBV30 and TRBJ1-5, reads SQTIHQWPATLVQPVGSPLSLECTVEGTSNPNLYWYRQAAGRGLQLLFYSVGIGQISSEVPQNLSASRPQDRQFILSSKKLLLSDSGFYLCAWSPTQPQHFGDGTRLSIL.

This clonotype was counted a few times. The gene calls are TRBV4-2 and TRBJ1-1, with D possibly being TRBD1 (6 bases). This CDR3 spans 15 amino acids. V gave up 0 bases and J gave up 1 base, with 9 bases separating them. The germline V gene encodes CDR1 LGHNA and CDR2 YNFKEQ. The CDR3 loop is CASSQDGQTNTEAFF. In DNA form, the CDR3 reads TGTGCCAGCAGCCAAGATGGACAGACGAACACTGAAGCTTTCTTT.

This clonotype was detected ten times or more. The V gene is TRBV12-3 or TRBV12-4, the J gene TRBJ1-4; unclear D gene. This CDR3 has 12 amino acids. The V end was cut by 3 bases, the J end by 13 bases, with 12 bases between. This chain's CDR3 is CASSFIMRGLFF. The CDR3 region has the DNA TGTGCCAGCAGTTTCATAATGCGGGGACTGTTTTTT.

This clonotype was found many times. This chain uses TRBV28 with TRBJ2-7, with TRBD2 matching over 10 bases. The junction had 7 bases not matched to a gene; V was cut back by 8 bases and J by 0 bases. This CDR3 spans 15 amino acids. Germline V gives CDR1 MDHEN, CDR2 SYDVKM. CDR3 sequence: CASHPGTSASYEQYF. CDR3 nucleotides: TGTGCCAGCCATCCCGGGACTAGCGCCTCCTACGAGCAGTACTTC. The variable domain in full, with the rest retrieved from reference TRBV28 and TRBJ2-7, is DVKVTQSSRYLVKRTGEKVFLECVQDMDHENMFWYRQDPGLGLRLIYFSYDVKMKEKGDIPEGYSVSREKKERFSLILESASTNQTSMYLCASHPGTSASYEQYFGPGTRLTVT.

The chain recombines TRBV5-1 with TRBJ2-1, with 9 bases matching TRBD1. Unmatched junction bases numbered 7, after V lost 0 bases and J lost 15 bases. This CDR3 region has 13 residues. Looked up from germline, CDR1 is SGHRS and CDR2 is YFSETQ. The CDR3 DNA reads as TGCGCCAGCAGCTTGGAGACAGGGGGGTTACCGTTCTTC. This gives the protein CASSLETGGLPFF.

There are many counts of this clonotype. The chain recombines TRBV28 with TRBJ2-2; the D gene is possibly TRBD2 (5 bases). The CDR3 length is 15 residues. Germline assignment: CDR1 MDHEN and CDR2 SYDVKM. Trimming left V 3 bases short and J 6 bases short, with 14 bases between. For the CDR3, the DNA is TGTGCCAGCAGTTTGCGGGCTAGCAATGCCGGGGAGCTGTTTTTT. Its translation is CASSLRASNAGELFF.

At least ten counts were recorded for this clonotype. The rearrangement uses TRBV24-1 and TRBJ2-5; D is undetermined. The CDR3 totals 13 residues. Trimming pared 4 bases from V and 0 bases from J, leaving 5 bases between. The germline CDR1 and CDR2 sequences are KGHDR and SFDVKD. In DNA, the CDR3 is TGTGCCACCAGTGACGGACACCAAGAGACCCAGTACTTC. This gives the protein CATSDGHQETQYF.

This clonotype showed up many times. The chain has TRBV7-9 and TRBJ1-2; D is undetermined. The germline V gene has CDR1 SEHNR and CDR2 FQNEAQ (reference sequence). Trimming removed 0 bases at V and 9 bases at J, with 5 bases between. The CDR3 runs to 11 residues. CDR3: CASSLAASYTF. For the CDR3, the DNA is TGTGCCAGCAGCTTAGCAGCCAGCTACACCTTC.

This clonotype was picked up many times. The rearrangement joins TRBV7-3 to TRBJ2-1; 12 bases agree with TRBD2. Trimming removed 5 bases from V and 6 bases from J; junction bases left unmatched: 8. Germline V gene sequence: CDR1 SGHTA, CDR2 FQGTGA. The CDR3 is 16 residues long. The CDR3: CASSTLPSGRGNEQFF. The CDR3 coding sequence is TGTGCCAGCAGCACCCTCCCTAGCGGGAGGGGCAATGAGCAGTTCTTC.

This clonotype has ten or more counts. The chain combines TRBV5-1 with TRBJ2-7; D call uncertain. Deletions cut 0 bases from V and 0 bases from J, with 13 bases between. Germline V gene lookup returns CDR1 SGHRS and CDR2 YFSETQ. The CDR3 is 16 residues long. In DNA form, the CDR3 reads TGCGCCAGCAGCTTGGACTATCCGAGGAGCTCCTACGAGCAGTACTTC. Translated, it gives CASSLDYPRSSYEQYF. The full variable domain, its missing parts supplied by reference TRBV5-1 and TRBJ2-7, is KAGVTQTPRYLIKTRGQQVTLSCSPISGHRSVSWYQQTPGQGLQFLFEYFSETQRNKGNFPGRFSGRQFSNSRSEMNVSTLELGDSALYLCASSLDYPRSSYEQYFGPGTRLTVT.

This clonotype was counted many times. CDR3 protein: CSVLQMTNMNTEAFF. As DNA, the CDR3 is TGCAGCGTTCTCCAAATGACAAACATGAACACTGAAGCTTTCTTT. The chain is built from TRBV29-1 and TRBJ1-1; D unclear. Trimming removed 5 bases from V and 0 bases from J, with 16 bases in between. The length of the CDR3 is 15 residues. Germline CDR1 is SQVTM and CDR2 is ANQGSEA. Complete variable domain (other parts from reference TRBV29-1 and TRBJ1-1): SAVISQKPSRDICQRGTSLTIQCQVDSQVTMMFWYRQQPGQSLTLIATANQGSEATYESGFVIDKFPISRPNLTFSTLTVSNMSPEDSSIYLCSVLQMTNMNTEAFFGQGTRLTVV.

This clonotype came up many times. CDR3 DNA sequence: TGCAGCGTTGAAGAGGAAGCTTTCTTT. It encodes CSVEEEAFF. V and J are TRBV29-1 and TRBJ1-1; D gene ambiguous. The V and J ends lost 0 bases and 8 bases respectively, with 1 base between them. CDR1 SQVTM and CDR2 ANQGSEA come from the germline V gene. The CDR3 spans 9 residues.

This clonotype was seen once. J is TRBJ2-1 and V is TRBV10-3, with unresolved D. From germline, CDR1 is ENHRY and CDR2 SYGVKD. V lost 8 bases, J lost 8 bases, and 7 bases lay in between. CDR3 length: 10 residues. The CDR3 region is CAIGRDEQFF. For the CDR3, the DNA is TGTGCCATCGGAAGAGATGAGCAGTTCTTC.

This clonotype was detected many times. The chain recombines TRBV28 with TRBJ1-1, with 8 bases lining up with TRBD1. CDR1 MDHEN and CDR2 SYDVKM come from the germline V gene. CDR3 length: 16 amino acids. The trim removed 4 bases at V and 3 bases at J, leaving 10 bases unmatched. DNA of the CDR3: TGTGCCAGCAGTTCCCCCAGCAGGGGGCAAGACACTGAAGCTTTCTTT. Its translation: CASSSPSRGQDTEAFF.

This chain links TRBV15 with TRBJ2-3; maybe TRBD2 (5 bases). This CDR3 is 17 amino acids long. V was clipped by 0 bases and J by 1 base, with 14 bases between them. In germline, CDR1 is LNHNV, CDR2 YYDKDF (reference sequence). CDR3 sequence: CATSRDRSGGGTDTQYF. As DNA, the CDR3 is TGTGCCACCAGCAGAGATCGAAGCGGAGGCGGCACAGATACGCAGTATTTT.

This clonotype was counted at least ten times. This sequence joins TRBV27 and TRBJ2-2; D is unclear. V gave up 5 bases and J gave up 3 bases, with 16 bases separating them. CDR3 length: 16 residues. CDR1 and CDR2 from the germline V gene are MNHEY and SMNVEV (reference sequence). Here the CDR3 DNA reads TGTGCCAGCAGTAATCCGGGCCCCACTGACACCGGGGAGCTGTTTTTT. Amino acids: CASSNPGPTDTGELFF.